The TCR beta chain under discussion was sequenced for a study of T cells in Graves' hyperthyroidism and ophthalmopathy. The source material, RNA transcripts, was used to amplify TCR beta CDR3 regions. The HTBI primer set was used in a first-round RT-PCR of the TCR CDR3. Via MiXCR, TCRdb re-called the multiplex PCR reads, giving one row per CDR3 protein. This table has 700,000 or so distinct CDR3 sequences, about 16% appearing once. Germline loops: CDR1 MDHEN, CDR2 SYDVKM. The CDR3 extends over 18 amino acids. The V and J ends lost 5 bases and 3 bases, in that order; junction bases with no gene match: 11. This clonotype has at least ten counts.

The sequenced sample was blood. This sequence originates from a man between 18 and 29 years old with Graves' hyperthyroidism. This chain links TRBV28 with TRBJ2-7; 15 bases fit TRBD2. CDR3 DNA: TGTGCCAGCAGTACCGGACTAGCGGGAGGGGGCATTGACTACGAGCAGTACTTC. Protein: CASSTGLAGGGIDYEQYF. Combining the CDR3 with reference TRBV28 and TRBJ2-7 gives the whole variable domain DVKVTQSSRYLVKRTGEKVFLECVQDMDHENMFWYRQDPGLGLRLIYFSYDVKMKEKGDIPEGYSVSREKKERFSLILESASTNQTSMYLCASSTGLAGGGIDYEQYFGPGTRLTVT.